This T cell receptor beta chain was recorded in a study of OX40 agonist ivuxolimab in advanced cancers. Study as a whole: Partial responses, seen in three patients, involved one hepatocellular carcinoma and two cutaneous melanomas.

Germline values: CDR1 SGHVS, CDR2 FQNEAQ. The CDR3 is made up of 17 amino acids. Trimming took 5 bases from V and 7 from J, leaving 24 bases between them. Assay: immunoSEQ multiplex PCR; the TCRdb copy retains only in-frame clones and omits some. The sample shows 98,000 or so clones, approximately 80% of them seen only once. The sequencing used CD4+ or CD8+ T cells sorted from blood, collected in a trial of the OX40 agonist ivuxolimab. This TCR came from an adult with an advanced solid tumor such as melanoma, head and neck, liver or kidney cancer. This rearrangement joins TRBV7-8 to TRBJ2-1; D possibly corresponds to TRBD2 (7 bases). In nucleotides, the CDR3 is TGTGCCAGCAGCGGGGGGGGCGGCCTCTATAGGGGTAATGAGCAGTTCTTC. Protein: CASSGGGGLYRGNEQFF. The entire variable domain, with the rest obtained from reference TRBV7-8 and TRBJ2-1, is as follows: GAGVSQSPRYKVAKRGQDVALRCDPISGHVSLFWYQQALGQGPEFLTYFQNEAQLDKSGLPSDRFFAERPEGSVSTLKIQRTQQEDSAVYLCASSGGGGLYRGNEQFFGPGTRLTVL.